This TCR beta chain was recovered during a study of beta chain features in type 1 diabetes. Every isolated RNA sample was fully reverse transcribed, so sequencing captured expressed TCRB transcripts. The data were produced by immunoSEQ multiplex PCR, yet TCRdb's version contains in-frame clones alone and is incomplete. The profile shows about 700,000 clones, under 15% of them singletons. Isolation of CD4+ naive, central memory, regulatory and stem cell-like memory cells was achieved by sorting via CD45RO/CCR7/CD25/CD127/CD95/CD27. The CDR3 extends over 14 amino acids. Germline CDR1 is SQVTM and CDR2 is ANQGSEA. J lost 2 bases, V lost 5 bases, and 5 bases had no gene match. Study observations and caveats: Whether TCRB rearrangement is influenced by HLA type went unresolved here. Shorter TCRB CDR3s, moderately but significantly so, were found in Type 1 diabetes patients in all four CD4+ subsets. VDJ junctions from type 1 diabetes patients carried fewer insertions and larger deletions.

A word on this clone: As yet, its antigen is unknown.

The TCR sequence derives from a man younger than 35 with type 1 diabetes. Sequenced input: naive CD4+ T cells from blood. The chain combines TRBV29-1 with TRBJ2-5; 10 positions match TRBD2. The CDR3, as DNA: TGCAGCGTTTTTAGCGGGGGGTCTCAAGAGACCCAGTACTTC. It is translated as CSVFSGGSQETQYF.